This record covers a single T cell receptor (beta chain). The target antigen is unknown. These data originate in a study of CD8 T cells in ankylosing spondylitis. Study-wide findings and caveats: With a CD8+ phenotype, disease-linked clones were relatively rare in peripheral blood. Ankylosing spondylitis blood appeared to be characterized by a TCR beta motif of several highly homologous variants. From matched ankylosing spondylitis synovial fluid, disease-linked clones were reportedly recovered at significantly enriched levels.

Using quantitative 5'-RACE with molecular barcodes, the authors made TCR beta libraries. TCRdb recomputed calls from the 5' RACE reads with MiXCR, one row per CDR3 protein. Here the sample spans 200,000 to 250,000 distinct CDR3 sequences, about 10% being singletons. Material: blood, either unsorted or a sorted T cell fraction (not recorded which). The source of this sequence is a male donor with ankylosing spondylitis or in good health (not recorded which).

The CDR3 region is CASSSRWGSYNEQFF. DNA for the CDR3: TGTGCCAGCAGTTCGCGTTGGGGATCATACAATGAGCAGTTCTTC. V is TRBV12-3 or TRBV12-4 and J is TRBJ2-1; D gene ambiguous. Deletions cut 4 bases from V and 4 bases from J, with 14 bases between. The CDR3 totals 15 residues.